Shown below are 4 T cell receptor beta chains from a single sample sequenced in a study of PD-1 blockade in classical Hodgkin lymphoma. Exposure to brentuximab vedotin varied, and each patient had relapsed following autologous stem cell transplantation. Measured with immunoSEQ multiplex PCR; TCRdb has only the in-frame clones, and not every one. The sample shows approximately 99,000 clones, 70% to 90% of them seen only once. The sequenced sample was peripheral blood mononuclear cells (PBMCs), obtained before the second cycle of nivolumab. The source is a human donor with classical Hodgkin lymphoma.

This CDR3 is CAIGPTGTGELFF. CDR3 in DNA: TGTGCCATCGGGCCTACAGGGACCGGGGAGCTGTTTTTT. This chain joins TRBV10-3 and TRBJ2-2; tentative D call: TRBD1 (6 bases). CDR3 length equals 13 residues. The V and J ends lost 8 bases and 5 bases respectively, with 12 bases between them. CDR1 and CDR2 (germline): ENHRY, SYGVKD.

This sequence joins TRBV18 and TRBJ2-1; 8 bases map to TRBD2. From germline, CDR1 is KGHSH and CDR2 LQKENI. The junction had 6 bases not matched to a gene; V was cut back by 3 bases and J by 5 bases. CDR3 size: 15 residues. The CDR3 sequence: CASSPRTSGNNEQFF. The DNA for the CDR3 is TGTGCCAGCTCACCGCGAACTAGCGGCAACAATGAGCAGTTCTTC. Full variable domain (outside the CDR3, taken from reference TRBV18 and TRBJ2-1): NAGVMQNPRHLVRRRGQEARLRCSPMKGHSHVYWYRQLPEEGLKFMVYLQKENIIDESGMPKERFSAEFPKEGPSILRIQQVVRGDSAAYFCASSPRTSGNNEQFFGPGTRLTVL.

V and J are TRBV6-6 and TRBJ2-1; tentative D call: TRBD1 (5 bases). The germline V and J ends were trimmed by 0 bases and 8 bases, with 17 bases remaining between them. This CDR3 is built from 16 residues. Germline V gene data show CDR1 as MNHNY and CDR2 as SVGAGI (reference sequence). CDR3 in amino acids: CASSYSVRRQIHEQFF. CDR3 coding DNA: TGTGCCAGCAGTTACTCGGTCCGGAGACAGATACATGAGCAGTTCTTC.

CDR3 sequence (DNA): TGTGCCAGCAGCTTGATGCAGGCCACCTACGAGCAGTACTTC. It is translated as CASSLMQATYEQYF. This rearrangement joins TRBV5-5 to TRBJ2-7, with unresolved D. The CDR3 contains 14 residues. Germline V gene lookup returns CDR1 SGHKS and CDR2 YYEKEE (reference sequence). V lost 1 base and J lost 2, with 10 bases in between.